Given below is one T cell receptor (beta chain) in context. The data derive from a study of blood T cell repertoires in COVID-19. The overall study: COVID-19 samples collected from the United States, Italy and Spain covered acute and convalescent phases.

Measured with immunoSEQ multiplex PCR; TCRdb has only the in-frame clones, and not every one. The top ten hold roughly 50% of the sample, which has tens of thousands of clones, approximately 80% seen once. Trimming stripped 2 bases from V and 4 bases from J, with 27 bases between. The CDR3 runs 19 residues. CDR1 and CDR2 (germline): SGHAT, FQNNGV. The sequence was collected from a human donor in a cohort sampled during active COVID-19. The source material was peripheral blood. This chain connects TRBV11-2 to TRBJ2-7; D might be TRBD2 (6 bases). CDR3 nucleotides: TGTGCCAGCAGCTTAACTACTAGCAGATCGTGGAGGGAGAGATACGAGCAGTACTTC. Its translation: CASSLTTSRSWRERYEQYF.